The rows below give T cell receptor beta chains drawn from one sample of a study. One entry per CDR3 protein results from TCRdb running MiXCR on the 5' RACE reads. The data show approximately 40,000 distinct CDR3 sequences, around 20% seen once. The material sequenced was Tregs sorted from blood. The receptors originated from a female donor with breast cancer. Each CDR3 is given with its conserved first and last residue. The D gene is left open where the match is weak. Clone size is not always given. Where it is, it says once, few, many or a class for expanded clones.

.,TRBV3-1,TRBJ2-7,.,TGTGCCAGCAGCCAAGAGGCAGCCACCTACGAGCAGTACTTC,CASSQEAATYEQYF
.,TRBV5-1,TRBJ2-1,many,TGCGCCAGCAGCTTAGGATCCAATGAGCAGTTCTTC,CASSLGSNEQFF
.,TRBV9,TRBJ2-1,.,TGTGCCAGCAGCGCACACAAAACTAGCCGACACAATGAGCAGTTCTTC,CASSAHKTSRHNEQFF
.,TRBV20-1,TRBJ1-6,many,TGCAGTGCCATAGACAGTCACCTGGCGTATTCACCCCTCCACTTT,CSAIDSHLAYSPLHF
TRBD1,TRBV7-2,TRBJ2-3,many,TGTGCCAGCAGCGACAACACAGGGGACACGCAGTATTTT,CASSDNTGDTQYF
.,TRBV7-3,TRBJ2-3,.,TGTGCCAGCAGCTCCCCCGGTGCCAGGGTGCAGTTTTTT,CASSSPGARVQFF
.,TRBV15,TRBJ1-2,few,TGTGCCACCAGCAGAGATACCCAGGTTCAGGGCTACACCTTC,CATSRDTQVQGYTF
TRBD1,TRBV25-1,TRBJ1-1,few,TGTGCCAGCAGTCGACAGGGGGCGGGCACTGAAGCTTTCTTT,CASSRQGAGTEAFF
.,TRBV7-9,TRBJ1-4,.,TGTGCCAGCAGCTTAGTGGGGAGGGGTAATGAAAAACTGTTTTTT,CASSLVGRGNEKLFF
.,TRBV28,TRBJ1-4,many,TGTGCCAGCAGACTTGACAGTGCAACTAATGAAAAACTGTTTTTT,CASRLDSATNEKLFF
.,TRBV6-1,TRBJ2-1,few,TGTGCCAGCAGTGAAAGAGAGAGGCTATCGCAGTTCTTC,CASSERERLSQFF
TRBD2,TRBV6-5,TRBJ2-4,medium-sized,TGTGCCAGCAGTTTTTCCTCCCTAGCGGGACGGTTGGGTGACATTCAGTACTTC,CASSFSSLAGRLGDIQYF
.,TRBV2,TRBJ2-5,few,TGTGCCAGCAGTGAAATTTGGGTTATCGGCCTAGAGACCCAGTACTTC,CASSEIWVIGLETQYF
.,TRBV4-1,TRBJ2-1,.,TGCGCCAGCAGAGACCCCGTGGGCAGGGGGGGGAATGAGCAGTTCTTC,CASRDPVGRGGNEQFF
TRBD2,TRBV4-1,TRBJ2-3,few,TGCGCCAGCAGCCAAGTTGCGCGGGGGGGATCAGATACGCAGTATTTT,CASSQVARGGSDTQYF
TRBD2,TRBV7-9,TRBJ2-3,.,TGTGCCAGCAGCTTCTCTCGAGTGACTAGCGGACTTACAGATACGCAGTATTTT,CASSFSRVTSGLTDTQYF
.,TRBV9,TRBJ2-6,.,TGTGCCAGCAGCGTAGATCAATCCGGGGCCAACGTCCTGACTTTC,CASSVDQSGANVLTF
TRBD1,TRBV6-1,TRBJ2-5,.,TGTACCAGCAGTGAAGACGGGACAGGGGAGACCCAGTACTTC,CTSSEDGTGETQYF
.,TRBV28,TRBJ2-1,many,TGTGCCAGCAGTTTATTCGTCTCCTACAATGAGCAGTTCTTC,CASSLFVSYNEQFF
.,TRBV5-1,TRBJ2-1,.,TGCGCCAGCAGCTTTGGGGGTGAGCAGTTCTTC,CASSFGGEQFF
TRBD2,TRBV4-1,TRBJ2-3,.,TGCGCCAGCAGCCAATCTAGCGGGAACACAGATACGCAGTATTTT,CASSQSSGNTDTQYF
TRBD1,TRBV7-9,TRBJ2-1,many,TGTGCCAGCAGCGGAGACAGGGTCCAAGACAATGAGCAGTTCTTC,CASSGDRVQDNEQFF
.,TRBV7-8,TRBJ2-5,many,TGTGCCAGCAGTTCACATTATACCCAAGAGACCCAGTACTTC,CASSSHYTQETQYF
.,TRBV4-1,TRBJ2-7,.,TGCGCCAGCAGTCAGGAAAAAAACTACGAGCAGTACTTC,CASSQEKNYEQYF
TRBD1,TRBV29-1,TRBJ2-7,few,TGCAGCGTTGAAGACCCGGGACAGGGTTACGAGCAGTACTTC,CSVEDPGQGYEQYF
TRBD2,TRBV5-1,TRBJ2-7,.,TGCGCCAGCAGCTTGAATGGGGTGTTTGTGCGGGAGCAACCCTACGAGCAGTACTTC,CASSLNGVFVREQPYEQYF
TRBD1,TRBV5-1,TRBJ2-1,few,TGCGCCAGCAGCTTGACCGGGACAGGGGACAATGAGCAGTTCTTC,CASSLTGTGDNEQFF
.,TRBV7-8,TRBJ2-4,.,TGTGCCAGCGGCCTAGGAACAGGGCTTCTGAAAAACATTCAGTACTTC,CASGLGTGLLKNIQYF
TRBD2,TRBV7-9,TRBJ2-2,few,TGTGCCAGCAGCTTAGGGACTAGCGGGAGGACACAACCCGGGGAGCTGTTTTTT,CASSLGTSGRTQPGELFF
.,TRBV7-9,TRBJ2-7,once,TGTGCCAGCAGCTCCAGGGGTGACAACGAGCAGTACTTC,CASSSRGDNEQYF
TRBD2,TRBV7-3,TRBJ2-1,few,TGTGCCAGCAGCTGGGGACTAGGCAATGAGCAGTTCTTC,CASSWGLGNEQFF
TRBD2,TRBV27,TRBJ2-7,.,TGTGCCAGTAGTTTAGACAGACCACTAGCGGGAGGCCCCTACGAGCAGTACTTC,CASSLDRPLAGGPYEQYF
.,TRBV20-1,TRBJ2-7,many,TGCAGTGCTGGGCAAGACGAGACCTACTACGAGCAGTACTTC,CSAGQDETYYEQYF
.,TRBV7-9,TRBJ1-6,.,TGTGCCAGCAGCTTAGTTTCCAATTCACCCCTCCACTTT,CASSLVSNSPLHF
.,TRBV5-1,TRBJ2-2,.,TGCGCCAGCAGCTGGGGGGCCGGGGAGCTGTTTTTT,CASSWGAGELFF
.,TRBV9,TRBJ1-1,.,TGTGCCAGCAGCGACAGAGCGGGAGCGGATGAAGCTTTCTTT,CASSDRAGADEAFF
.,TRBV9,TRBJ2-2,many,TGTGCCAGCAGCCCGACTAACACCGGGGAGCTGTTTTTT,CASSPTNTGELFF
.,TRBV27,TRBJ2-7,.,TGTGCCAGCAGTTTATCGACAGGACTAGTACCCTATGAGCAGTACTTC,CASSLSTGLVPYEQYF
.,TRBV9,TRBJ1-5,few,TGTGCCAGCAGCGCAGGAGCAGGGGCTCAGCCCCAGCATTTT,CASSAGAGAQPQHF
.,TRBV7-9,TRBJ2-5,few,TGTGCCAGCAGCCCTAAGGGCCCGATGTGGGTGGAAGAGACCCAGTACTTC,CASSPKGPMWVEETQYF
.,TRBV7-6,TRBJ2-5,many,TGTGCCAGCAGCTTAGGGGCGGACCATTCTGAGACCCAGTACTTC,CASSLGADHSETQYF
.,TRBV18,TRBJ2-3,.,TGTGCCAGCTCGGCATGGGCCACAGATACGCAGTATTTT,CASSAWATDTQYF
.,TRBV4-2,TRBJ2-1,.,TGTGCCAGCAGCCGCGCAACCTCCAGGGCCAACGAGCAGTTCTTC,CASSRATSRANEQFF
TRBD2,TRBV20-1,TRBJ2-1,few,TGCAGTGCTAGTGGTGGACTAGCGGGAGTGGATGAGCAGTTCTTC,CSASGGLAGVDEQFF
.,TRBV5-6,TRBJ2-1,few,TGTGCCAGCAGCCGAGATACAGGGCTCGCCTCCCTATACAATGAGCAGTTCTTC,CASSRDTGLASLYNEQFF
.,TRBV11-3,TRBJ2-3,.,TGTGCCAGCAGCTTTGCAGGGAGCACAGATACGCAGTATTTT,CASSFAGSTDTQYF
TRBD2,TRBV9,TRBJ2-5,many,TGTGCCAGCAGCGCTAGCGGGATCGATCCAGAGGCCCAGTACTTC,CASSASGIDPEAQYF
TRBD1,TRBV20-1,TRBJ1-4,many,TGCAGTGCCACTGGGGGACAGGCAAATGAAAAACTGTTTTTT,CSATGGQANEKLFF
TRBD2,TRBV27,TRBJ2-3,.,TGTGCCAGCAGTCCCCGACTAGCGGACAGCACAGATACGCAGTATTTT,CASSPRLADSTDTQYF